This TCR beta chain was retrieved from a study of blood T cell repertoires in COVID-19. Turning to the study itself: PBMCs, B-cell-depleted T cells, or T cells provided the cDNA or gDNA that made up the material.

This CDR3 has 15 amino acids. Germline assignment: CDR1 SGHTS and CDR2 YDEGEE. The V and J ends lost 5 bases and 1 base, in that order; junction bases with no gene match: 4. Only in-frame clones appear in the TCRdb table, and some are missing; sequencing was by immunoSEQ multiplex PCR. The sample lists about 370,000 clones; roughly 89% were seen once. The V call is TRBV5-8, the J call TRBJ2-3; 10 bases line up with TRBD2. The source of this sequence is a man aged 18 to 30 with active or convalescent COVID-19. What was sequenced was peripheral blood. The CDR3: CASSTGTSGTDTQYF. CDR3 DNA sequence: TGTGCCAGCAGTACCGGGACTAGCGGCACAGATACGCAGTATTTT.